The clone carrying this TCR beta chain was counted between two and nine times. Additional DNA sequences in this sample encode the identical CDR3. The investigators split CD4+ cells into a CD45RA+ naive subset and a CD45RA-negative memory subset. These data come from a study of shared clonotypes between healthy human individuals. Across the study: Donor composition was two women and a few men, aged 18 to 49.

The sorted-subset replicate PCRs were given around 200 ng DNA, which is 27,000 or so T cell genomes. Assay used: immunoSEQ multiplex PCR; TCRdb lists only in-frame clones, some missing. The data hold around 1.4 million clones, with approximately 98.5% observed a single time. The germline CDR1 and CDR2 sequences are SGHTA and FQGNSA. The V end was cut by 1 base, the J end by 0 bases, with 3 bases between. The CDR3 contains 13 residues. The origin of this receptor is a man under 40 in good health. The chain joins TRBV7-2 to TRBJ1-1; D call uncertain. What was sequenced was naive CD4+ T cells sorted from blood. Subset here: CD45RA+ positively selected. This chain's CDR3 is CASSLGMNTEAFF. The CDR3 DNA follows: TGTGCCAGCAGCTTAGGGATGAACACTGAAGCTTTCTTT.